These T cell receptor beta chains were read from a single sample in a study of blood T cells in healthy people across ages. In TCRdb, the 5' RACE reads were re-called with MiXCR into one record per CDR3 protein. The sample yields 1.5 million to 1.9 million distinct CDR3 sequences, around 40% seen once. The sample was blood. The receptors stem from a woman aged 18-30 years in good health. CDR3s include the opening cysteine and the closing phenylalanine or tryptophan. D genes are given only for firm matches. The listing skips clone size in some rows; elsewhere it reads once, few, many or a size class.

j_call d_call clone_size v_call cdr3_aa cdr3_nt
TRBJ2-1 - - TRBV28 CASSLSQVTQFF TGTGCCAGCAGTCTCTCCCAAGTGACCCAGTTCTTC
TRBJ1-5 TRBD1 - TRBV12-3/TRBV12-4 CASSRNRGGNQPQHF TGTGCCAGCAGTCGCAACAGGGGAGGCAATCAGCCCCAGCATTTT
TRBJ2-3 - - TRBV2 CASKRDRATDTQYF TGTGCCAGCAAGCGGGACAGAGCCACAGATACGCAGTATTTT
TRBJ1-1 - - TRBV12-3/TRBV12-4 CASSSKLRGNCVAFF TGTGCCAGCAGCTCAAAATTACGGGGAAATTGCGTAGCTTTCTTT
TRBJ2-3 TRBD2 - TRBV20-1 CSVAGDADTQYF TGCAGCGTAGCGGGAGATGCTGATACGCAGTATTTT
TRBJ2-5 - - TRBV27 CASSASITQETQYF TGTGCCAGCAGTGCATCCATTACTCAAGAGACCCAGTACTTC
TRBJ1-6 - - TRBV12-3/TRBV12-4 CASSLHPKNSPLHF TGTGCCAGCAGTTTACATCCGAAGAATTCACCCCTCCACTTT
TRBJ2-3 TRBD2 few TRBV20-1 CSAASGRRTDTQYF TGCAGTGCTGCCAGCGGGAGAAGGACAGATACGCAGTATTTT
TRBJ1-5 - few TRBV7-2 CASSLDRFQPQHF TGTGCCAGCAGCTTAGACCGGTTTCAGCCCCAGCATTTT
TRBJ2-1 - few TRBV4-1 CASSQQGLDVTYNEQFF TGCGCCAGCAGCCAACAAGGACTGGACGTCACCTACAATGAGCAGTTCTTC
TRBJ1-5 - few TRBV12-3/TRBV12-4 CASSPGRVGNQPQHF TGTGCCAGCAGCCCAGGCAGGGTTGGCAATCAGCCCCAGCATTTT
TRBJ2-2 - few TRBV4-2 CASNPRWGGELFF TGTGCCAGCAACCCTCGGTGGGGGGGCGAGCTGTTTTTT
TRBJ2-7 TRBD1 - TRBV20-1 CSALRQGRDYEQYF TGCAGTGCCCTGAGACAGGGAAGGGACTACGAGCAGTACTTC
TRBJ1-2 - few TRBV10-3 CAISESMDRETYGYTF TGTGCCATCAGTGAGTCGATGGACAGAGAAACCTATGGCTACACCTTC
TRBJ1-1 - - TRBV9 CASSVGVGDTEAFF TGTGCCAGCAGCGTAGGTGTAGGGGACACTGAAGCTTTCTTT
TRBJ2-1 - once TRBV4-3 CASSQDKASGYEQFF TGCGCCAGCAGCCAAGATAAGGCAAGCGGTTACGAGCAGTTCTTC
TRBJ2-2 - - TRBV5-1 CASSFRGKDTGELFF TGCGCCAGCAGCTTTCGAGGGAAGGACACCGGGGAGCTGTTTTTT
TRBJ1-2 TRBD1 - TRBV28 CASSLSHGQGAKNYGYTF TGTGCCAGCAGTTTAAGTCACGGGCAGGGGGCTAAGAACTATGGCTACACCTTC
TRBJ1-5 - - TRBV7-9 CASSLRGAAQPQHF TGTGCCAGCAGCTTACGGGGGGCCGCTCAGCCCCAGCATTTT
TRBJ2-7 TRBD2 few TRBV27 CASSPLQTRGTTEQYF TGTGCCAGCAGCCCTCTCCAAACCCGGGGGACTACGGAGCAGTACTTC